The 18 T cell receptor beta chains reported below all come from one sample, sequenced in a study of OX40 agonist ivuxolimab in advanced cancers. The assay was immunoSEQ multiplex PCR, and TCRdb's table has in-frame clones only and misses some. The sample lists 53,000 or so clones; 75% to 90% were seen once. The sample in question was CD4+ or CD8+ T cells sorted from blood, obtained in a trial of the OX40 agonist ivuxolimab. Receptors were obtained from an adult with an advanced solid tumor such as melanoma, head and neck, liver or kidney cancer.

The chain couples TRBV5-4 to TRBJ2-3; 14 bases are a match to TRBD2. Unmatched junction bases numbered 8, after V lost 4 bases and J lost 4 bases. Looked up from germline, CDR1 is SGHNT and CDR2 is YYREEE (reference sequence). CDR3 length: 17 residues. CDR3 loop: CASSPRLAGGWPDTQYF. CDR3 nucleotide sequence: TGTGCCAGCAGCCCCCGACTAGCGGGGGGGTGGCCAGATACGCAGTATTTT.

On this clone: A junction end diverges from the germline sequence, so it may reflect a read error. This chain uses TRBV7-7 with TRBJ2-5, with 9 bases matching TRBD1. Looked up from germline, CDR1 is SSHAT and CDR2 is FNYEAQ (reference sequence). The CDR3 is made up of 16 amino acids. CDR3 sequence: CASSLDRGRGVEPQYF. The CDR3 DNA reads TGTGCCAGCAGCTTGGACAGGGGAAGGGGGGTAGAGCCCCAGTACTTC.

The V call is TRBV18, the J call TRBJ1-1, with TRBD1 as a possible D gene (5 bases). V was pared by 6 bases and J by 0 bases, with 8 bases between. The CDR3 is 13 residues long. Germline V lookup: CDR1 KGHSH, CDR2 LQKENI. The CDR3 DNA follows: TGTGCCAGCTCCGGGGCGCTGAACACTGAAGCTTTCTTT. Encoded protein: CASSGALNTEAFF.

This chain connects TRBV19 to TRBJ1-1, with D possibly TRBD1 on 6 matching bases. Trimming removed 4 bases at V and 5 bases at J, with 14 bases between. There are 14 residues in the CDR3. CDR1 and CDR2 (germline): LNHDA, SQIVND (reference sequence). The CDR3 sequence: CASSTEKGVTEAFF. CDR3 DNA sequence: TGTGCCAGTAGTACAGAGAAGGGGGTTACTGAAGCTTTCTTT.

This rearrangement joins TRBV6-5 to TRBJ2-4; no firm D call. V was pared by 6 bases and J by 0 bases, with 6 bases between. This CDR3 is built from 13 residues. Germline loops: CDR1 MNHEY, CDR2 SVGAGI. CDR3 sequence: CASSRAAKNIQYF. CDR3 coding DNA: TGTGCCAGCAGCCGGGCAGCCAAAAACATTCAGTACTTC.

This rearrangement joins TRBV5-6 to TRBJ2-7; no firm D call. The CDR3 has 11 residues. Germline V gives CDR1 SGHDT, CDR2 YYEEEE. Trimming took 3 bases from V and 2 from J, leaving 3 bases between them. CDR3 sequence (DNA): TGTGCCAGCAGCTCCACCTACGAGCAGTACTTC. Translation gives CASSSTYEQYF.

CDR3 sequence (DNA): TGTGCCAGTAGGGGGACTAGCGGGGAACTACGTTCCTACGAGCAGTACTTC. Translating it yields CASRGTSGELRSYEQYF. This rearrangement joins TRBV19 to TRBJ2-7; 13 bases align to TRBD2. This CDR3 has 17 amino acids. V trimming: 6 bases; J trimming: 1 base; junction bases outside the gene matches: 9. Germline assignment: CDR1 LNHDA and CDR2 SQIVND (reference sequence).

This chain joins TRBV6-6 and TRBJ2-3; TRBD1 or TRBD2 may be the D gene (5 bases each). Germline CDR1 reads MNHNY; CDR2 reads SVGAGI (reference sequence). The length of the CDR3 is 15 residues. The ends were cut back, 5 bases at V and 0 bases at J, with 12 bases in the middle. As DNA, the CDR3 is TGTGCCAGCAGTCGGGACGGATTTAGCACAGATACGCAGTATTTT. Translated: CASSRDGFSTDTQYF.

The DNA of the CDR3 is TGTGCCAGCAGCCTGGACAGGGGGCCGCAGTACTTC. This gives the protein CASSLDRGPQYF. V and J are TRBV7-2 and TRBJ2-7, with 11 nucleotides matching TRBD1. With V trimmed by 5 bases and J by 9 bases, 3 bases remained unmatched. This CDR3 has 12 amino acids. In germline, CDR1 is SGHTA, CDR2 FQGNSA. Using reference TRBV7-2 and TRBJ2-7 for the parts outside the CDR3, the full variable domain is GAGVSQSPSNKVTEKGKDVELRCDPISGHTALYWYRQSLGQGLEFLIYFQGNSAPDKSGLPSDRFSAERTGGSVSTLTIQRTQQEDSAVYLCASSLDRGPQYFGPGTRLTVT.

The rearrangement joins TRBV5-6 to TRBJ1-4; 8 bases align to TRBD1. This CDR3 is 17 amino acids long. Germline trimming cut 1 base from V and 0 bases from J; bases unmatched to any gene: 5. Germline V gene sequence: CDR1 SGHDT, CDR2 YYEEEE. CDR3 sequence (DNA): TGTGCCAGCAGCTTGATCAGGGGGCGTACAACTAATGAAAAACTGTTTTTT. It is translated as CASSLIRGRTTNEKLFF.

The V call is TRBV5-8, the J call TRBJ1-1; the D gene is possibly TRBD1 (6 bases). Germline V gene sequence: CDR1 SGHTS, CDR2 YDEGEE. Trimming took 4 bases from V and 3 from J, leaving 16 bases between them. This CDR3 region has 15 residues. For the CDR3, the DNA is TGTGCCAGCAGCCAGGAGGGACAAGGGGACACTGAAGCTTTCTTT. Its translation: CASSQEGQGDTEAFF.

Points on this clone: The same CDR3 can be traced to other DNA sequences in this sample. CDR3 sequence reads: CASSGQGYEQYF. The CDR3 DNA reads as TGTGCCAGCAGTGGACAGGGCTACGAGCAGTACTTC. V usage is TRBV2 and J usage is TRBJ2-7, with 7 nucleotides matching TRBD1. Germline trimming cut 4 bases from V and 3 bases from J; bases unmatched to any gene: 0. From germline, CDR1 is SNHLY and CDR2 FYNNEI. The CDR3 is 12 residues long.

In this sample, this clone turned up once. The rearrangement joins TRBV4-2 to TRBJ1-2; no reliable D call. CDR1 is LGHNA, CDR2 YNFKEQ, per germline. Trimming shortened V by 0 bases and J by 4 bases, and 12 bases separated the two germline ends. The CDR3 runs 15 residues. In DNA, the CDR3 is TGTGCCAGCAGCCAAGACCCGGCGGTGTCCTATGGCTACACCTTC. This codes for CASSQDPAVSYGYTF.

This clone was recorded only once. The chain employs TRBV7-9 and TRBJ1-1; no reliable D call. The V gene lost 5 bases and the J gene lost 1 base, with 5 bases spanning the gap. The CDR3 has 12 residues. Germline loops: CDR1 SEHNR, CDR2 FQNEAQ (reference sequence). The CDR3 protein is CASSPKNTEAFF. The CDR3 DNA reads as TGTGCCAGCAGCCCCAAGAACACTGAAGCTTTCTTT.

The genes are TRBV30 and TRBJ1-2; a weak D match, TRBD1 (5 bases). V was cut by 3 bases and J by 4 bases, with 12 bases left in between. The length of the CDR3 is 13 residues. Looked up from germline, CDR1 is GTSNPN and CDR2 is SVGIG (reference sequence). The CDR3 sequence: CAWRPGAGYGYTF. CDR3 DNA: TGTGCCTGGAGACCTGGGGCAGGCTATGGCTACACCTTC. The variable domain in full, completed from reference TRBV30 and TRBJ1-2, reads SQTIHQWPATLVQPVGSPLSLECTVEGTSNPNLYWYRQAAGRGLQLLFYSVGIGQISSEVPQNLSASRPQDRQFILSSKKLLLSDSGFYLCAWRPGAGYGYTFGSGTRLTVV.

V usage is TRBV30 and J usage is TRBJ1-4; D remains ambiguous. With 1 base removed from V and 8 bases from J, the gap between germline ends came to 5 bases. The germline gives CDR1 GTSNPN, CDR2 SVGIG (reference sequence). CDR3 length: 11 amino acids. CDR3 protein: CAWSGQEKLFF. The CDR3 DNA reads as TGTGCCTGGAGTGGTCAGGAAAAACTGTTTTTT.

The chain combines TRBV5-1 with TRBJ1-3; D unclear. CDR3 size: 14 residues. V was trimmed by 4 bases and J by 1 base, leaving 9 bases between them. Germline CDR1 reads SGHRS; CDR2 reads YFSETQ. The CDR3 bases are TGCGCCAGCAGCCCGGCCGGATCTGGAAACACCATATATTTT. It yields the protein CASSPAGSGNTIYF.

The chain combines TRBV30 with TRBJ2-3; D is uncertain. The germline V and J ends were trimmed by 4 bases and 3 bases, with 11 bases remaining between them. The CDR3 has 13 residues. CDR1 GTSNPN and CDR2 SVGIG come from the germline V gene (reference sequence). In DNA form, the CDR3 reads TGTGCCTGGATAAGGGAAGGAACAGATACGCAGTATTTT. It specifies CAWIREGTDTQYF.